This T cell receptor beta chain was retrieved from a study of T cell responses to AZD1222 COVID-19 vaccine. For the study at large: Second-dose timings of about 4 or about 12 weeks were pooled. Points from the study as a whole: Researchers report vaccine-associated CD4 TCRs spanning spike, with dominance at 160-218 and 743-854.

A note on this clone: The antigen is undetermined.

Germline V gene data show CDR1 as MGHRA and CDR2 as YSYEKL. Deletions cut 10 bases from V and 9 bases from J, with 21 bases between. This CDR3 is built from 13 residues. Profiling relied on immunoSEQ multiplex PCR, and the TCRdb table lists in-frame clones only, not all of them. This sample has roughly 97,000 clones, with 80% to 90% found just once. The sequence derives from an adult in good health. This sample comprised peripheral blood, obtained on day 0 of AZD1222 vaccination. The chain carries TRBV4-1 and TRBJ2-5; D may be TRBD1 or TRBD2 (5 bases each). The CDR3 is CATSQEGKGAQYF. CDR3 sequence (DNA): TGCGCCACCTCCCAAGAGGGGAAAGGGGCCCAGTACTTC.